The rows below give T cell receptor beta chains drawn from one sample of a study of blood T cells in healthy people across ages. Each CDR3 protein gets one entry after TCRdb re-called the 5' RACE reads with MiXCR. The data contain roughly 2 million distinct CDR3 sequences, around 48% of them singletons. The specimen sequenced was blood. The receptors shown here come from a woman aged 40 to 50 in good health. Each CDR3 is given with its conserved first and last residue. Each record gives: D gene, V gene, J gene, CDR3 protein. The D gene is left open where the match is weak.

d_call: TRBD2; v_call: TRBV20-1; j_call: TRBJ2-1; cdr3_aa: CSATLLAGTHNEQFF
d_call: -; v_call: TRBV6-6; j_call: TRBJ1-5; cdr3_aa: CASSYGQGYQPQHF
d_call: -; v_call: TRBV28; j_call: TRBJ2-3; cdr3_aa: CASQDGELDTQYF
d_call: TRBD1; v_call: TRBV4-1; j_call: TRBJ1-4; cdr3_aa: CASSARTGGAGREKLFF
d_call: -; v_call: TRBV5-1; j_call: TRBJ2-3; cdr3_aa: CASSLGGNRGSVTDTQYF
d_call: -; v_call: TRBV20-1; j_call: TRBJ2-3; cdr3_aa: CSARPMTSTRIRSTDTQYF
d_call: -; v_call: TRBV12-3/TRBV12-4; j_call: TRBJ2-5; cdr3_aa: CASSSGYGQYF
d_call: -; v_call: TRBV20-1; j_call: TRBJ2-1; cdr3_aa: CSSLSNALSYNEQFF
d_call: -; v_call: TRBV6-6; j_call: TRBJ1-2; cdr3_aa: CASSYGSYYGYTF
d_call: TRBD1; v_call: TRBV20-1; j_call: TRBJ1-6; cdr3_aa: CSAGTGELYPLHF
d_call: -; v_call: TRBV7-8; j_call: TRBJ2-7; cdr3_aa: CANSLALADVGTYEQYF
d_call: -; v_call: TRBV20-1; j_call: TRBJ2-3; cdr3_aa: CSARDIAKTDTQYF
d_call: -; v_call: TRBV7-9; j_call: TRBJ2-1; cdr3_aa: CASSPNRSSYNEQFF
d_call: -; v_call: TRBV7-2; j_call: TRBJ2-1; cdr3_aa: CASSFTTSSYNEQFF
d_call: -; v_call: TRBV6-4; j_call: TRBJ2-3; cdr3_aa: CASSEGETSTDTQYF
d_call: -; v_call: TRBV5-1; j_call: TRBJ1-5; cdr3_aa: CASSLDIRGNQPQHF
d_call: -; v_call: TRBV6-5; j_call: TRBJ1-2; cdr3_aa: CASRYTGQNYGYTF
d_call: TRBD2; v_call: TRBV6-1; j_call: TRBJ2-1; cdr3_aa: CASSTGTSGRLNYNEQFF
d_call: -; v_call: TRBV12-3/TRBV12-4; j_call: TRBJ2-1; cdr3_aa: CASSLFGTYNEQFF
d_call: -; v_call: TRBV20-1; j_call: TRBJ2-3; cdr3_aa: CSACPTTDTQYF
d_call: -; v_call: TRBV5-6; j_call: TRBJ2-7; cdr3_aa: CASSLKQGEDEQYF
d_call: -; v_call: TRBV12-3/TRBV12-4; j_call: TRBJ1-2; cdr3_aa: CASTLSGGAKEGYGYTF
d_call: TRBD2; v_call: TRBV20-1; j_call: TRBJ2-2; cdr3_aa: CSAREVYGGGIRTGELFF
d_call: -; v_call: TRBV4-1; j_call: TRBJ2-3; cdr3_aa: CASSQADPPTDTQYF
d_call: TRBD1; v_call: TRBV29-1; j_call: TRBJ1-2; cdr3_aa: CSVEGGGDFNGYTF
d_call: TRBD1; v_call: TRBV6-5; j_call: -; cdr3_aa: CASRQGTGGFEQYF
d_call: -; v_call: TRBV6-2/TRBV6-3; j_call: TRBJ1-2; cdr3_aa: CATVAGRGGETRYYGYTF
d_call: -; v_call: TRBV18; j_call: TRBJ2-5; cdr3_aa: CASSRQAGETQYF
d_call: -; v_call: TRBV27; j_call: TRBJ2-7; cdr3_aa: CASRLLDNPYEQYF
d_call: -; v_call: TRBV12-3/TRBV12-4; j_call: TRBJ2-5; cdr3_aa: CASSFIWAQETQYF
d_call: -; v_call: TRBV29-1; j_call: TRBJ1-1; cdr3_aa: CSVAQRSEAFF
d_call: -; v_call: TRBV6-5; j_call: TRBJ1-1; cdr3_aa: CASSYSRIGNTEAFF
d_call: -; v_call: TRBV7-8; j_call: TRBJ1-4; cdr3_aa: CASSPRVGTNEKLFF
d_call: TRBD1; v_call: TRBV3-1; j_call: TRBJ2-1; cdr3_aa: CASSQDWDRRSEQFF
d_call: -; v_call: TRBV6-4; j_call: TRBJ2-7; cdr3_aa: CASISGTSGEQYF
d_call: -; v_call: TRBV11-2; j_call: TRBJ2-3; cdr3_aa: CASTLVAIPDTQYF
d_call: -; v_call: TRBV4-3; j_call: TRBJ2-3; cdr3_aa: CACSQEILEGGTDTQYF
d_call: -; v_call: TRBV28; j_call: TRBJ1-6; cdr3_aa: CASSDDLGLSSPLHF
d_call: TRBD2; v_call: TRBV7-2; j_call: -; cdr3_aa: CASSLVPGLDEQYF
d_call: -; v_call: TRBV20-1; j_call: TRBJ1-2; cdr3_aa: CSAQGLQADYGYTF